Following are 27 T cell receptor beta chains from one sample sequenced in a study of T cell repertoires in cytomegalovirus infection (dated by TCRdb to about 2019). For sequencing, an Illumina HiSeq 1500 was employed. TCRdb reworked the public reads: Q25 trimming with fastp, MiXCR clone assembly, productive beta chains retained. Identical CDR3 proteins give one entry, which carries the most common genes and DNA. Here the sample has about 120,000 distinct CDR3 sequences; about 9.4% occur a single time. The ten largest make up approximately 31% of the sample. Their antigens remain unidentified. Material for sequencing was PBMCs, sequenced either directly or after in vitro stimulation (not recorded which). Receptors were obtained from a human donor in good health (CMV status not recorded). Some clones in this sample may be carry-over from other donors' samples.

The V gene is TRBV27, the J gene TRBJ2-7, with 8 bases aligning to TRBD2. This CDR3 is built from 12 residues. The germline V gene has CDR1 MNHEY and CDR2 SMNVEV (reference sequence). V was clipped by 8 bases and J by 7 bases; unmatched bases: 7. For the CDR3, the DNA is TGTGCCAGCGGGCTAGCGGGTCAAGAGCAGTACGTC. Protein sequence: CASGLAGQEQYV.

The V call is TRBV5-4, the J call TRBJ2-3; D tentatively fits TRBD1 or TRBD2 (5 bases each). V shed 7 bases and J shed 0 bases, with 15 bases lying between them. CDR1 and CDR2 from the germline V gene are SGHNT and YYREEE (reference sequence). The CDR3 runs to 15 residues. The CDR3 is CASLRFGGSTDTQYF. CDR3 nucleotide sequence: TGTGCCAGCCTCCGATTTGGGGGTAGCACAGATACGCAGTATTTT.

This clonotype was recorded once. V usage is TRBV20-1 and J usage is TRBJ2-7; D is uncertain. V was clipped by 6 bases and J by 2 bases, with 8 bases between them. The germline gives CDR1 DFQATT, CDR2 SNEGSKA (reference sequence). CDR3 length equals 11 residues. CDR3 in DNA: TGCAGTGCCTACAGCGCCTACGAGCAGTACTTC. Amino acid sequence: CSAYSAYEQYF.

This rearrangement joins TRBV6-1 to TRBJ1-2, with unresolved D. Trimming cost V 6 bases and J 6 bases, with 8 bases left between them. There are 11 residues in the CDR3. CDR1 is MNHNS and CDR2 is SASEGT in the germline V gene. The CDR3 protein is CASSLLDGYTF. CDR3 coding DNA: TGTGCCAGCAGCCTATTGGATGGCTACACCTTC.

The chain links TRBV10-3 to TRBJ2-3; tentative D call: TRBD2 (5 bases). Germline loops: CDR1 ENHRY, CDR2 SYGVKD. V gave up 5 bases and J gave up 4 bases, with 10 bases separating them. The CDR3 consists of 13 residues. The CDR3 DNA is TGTGCCATCAGTCTAGCCGGGGCAGATACGCAGTATTTT. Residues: CAISLAGADTQYF.

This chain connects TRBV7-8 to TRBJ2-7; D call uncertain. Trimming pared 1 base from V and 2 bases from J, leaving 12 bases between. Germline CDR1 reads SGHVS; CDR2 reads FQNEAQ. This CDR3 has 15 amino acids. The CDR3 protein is CASSLGLTTPYEQYF. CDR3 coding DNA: TGTGCCAGCAGCTTAGGACTGACAACCCCCTACGAGCAGTACTTC. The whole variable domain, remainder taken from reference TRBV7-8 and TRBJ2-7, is GAGVSQSPRYKVAKRGQDVALRCDPISGHVSLFWYQQALGQGPEFLTYFQNEAQLDKSGLPSDRFFAERPEGSVSTLKIQRTQQEDSAVYLCASSLGLTTPYEQYFGPGTRLTVT.

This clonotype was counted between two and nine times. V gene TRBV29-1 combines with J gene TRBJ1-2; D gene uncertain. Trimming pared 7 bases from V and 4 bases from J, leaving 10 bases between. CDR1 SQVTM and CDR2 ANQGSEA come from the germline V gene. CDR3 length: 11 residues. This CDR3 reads CSGPWVYGYTF. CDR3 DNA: TGCAGCGGGCCGTGGGTCTATGGCTACACCTTC.

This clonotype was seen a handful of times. The CDR3 is CATSRAGETQYF. The CDR3 DNA reads TGTGCCACCAGCAGGGCCGGGGAGACCCAGTACTTC. The V and J genes are TRBV15 and TRBJ2-5, with D hard to call. The V end lost 3 bases, the J end lost 5 bases, and 7 bases lay between the germline ends. This CDR3 region has 12 residues. Per germline, CDR1 LNHNV and CDR2 YYDKDF (reference sequence). Looking up the rest from reference TRBV15 and TRBJ2-5 gives the full variable domain: DAMVIQNPRYQVTQFGKPVTLSCSQTLNHNVMYWYQQKSSQAPKLLFHYYDKDFNNEADTPDNFQSRRPNTSFCFLDIRSPGLGDTAMYLCATSRAGETQYFGPGTRLLVL.

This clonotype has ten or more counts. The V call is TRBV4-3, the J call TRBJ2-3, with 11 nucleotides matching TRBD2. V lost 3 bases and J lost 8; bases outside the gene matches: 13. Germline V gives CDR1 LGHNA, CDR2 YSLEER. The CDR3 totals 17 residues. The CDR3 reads CASSQMAGTSGEGTQYF. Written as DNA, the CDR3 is TGCGCCAGCAGCCAGATGGCCGGGACTAGCGGTGAAGGTACGCAGTATTTT.

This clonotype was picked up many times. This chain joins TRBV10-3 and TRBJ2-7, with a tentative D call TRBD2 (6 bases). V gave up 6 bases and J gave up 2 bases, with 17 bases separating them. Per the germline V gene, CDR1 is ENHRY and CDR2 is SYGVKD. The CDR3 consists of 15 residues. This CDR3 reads CAIRGGGTVTYEQYF. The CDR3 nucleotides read TGTGCCATCAGGGGGGGTGGGACGGTGACCTACGAGCAGTACTTC.

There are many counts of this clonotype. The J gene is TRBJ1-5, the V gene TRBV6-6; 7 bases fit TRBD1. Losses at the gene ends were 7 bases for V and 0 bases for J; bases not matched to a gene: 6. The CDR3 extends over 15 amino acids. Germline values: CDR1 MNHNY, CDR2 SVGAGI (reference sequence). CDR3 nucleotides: TGTGCCAGCATCCACAGGGGTTATAGCAATCAGCCCCAGCATTTT. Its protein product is CASIHRGYSNQPQHF.

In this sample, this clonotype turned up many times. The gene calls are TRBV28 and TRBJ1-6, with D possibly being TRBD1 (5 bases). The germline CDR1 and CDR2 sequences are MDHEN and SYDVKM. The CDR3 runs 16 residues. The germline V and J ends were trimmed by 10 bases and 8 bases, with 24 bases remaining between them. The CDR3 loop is CATGPLTEGLHSPLHF. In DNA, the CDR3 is TGTGCCACAGGGCCCCTCACGGAAGGGTTGCATTCACCCCTCCACTTT.

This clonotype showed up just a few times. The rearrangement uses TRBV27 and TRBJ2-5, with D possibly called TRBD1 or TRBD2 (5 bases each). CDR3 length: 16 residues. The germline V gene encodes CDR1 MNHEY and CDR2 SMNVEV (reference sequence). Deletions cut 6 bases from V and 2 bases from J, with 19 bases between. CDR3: CASSSITSGPQETQYF. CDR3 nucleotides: TGTGCCAGCAGCTCTATTACGTCGGGGCCTCAAGAGACCCAGTACTTC.

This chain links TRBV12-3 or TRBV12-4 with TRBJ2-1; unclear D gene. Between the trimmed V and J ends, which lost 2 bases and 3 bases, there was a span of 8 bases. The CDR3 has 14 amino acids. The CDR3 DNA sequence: TGTGCCAGCAGTTTAACATATCACTACAATGAGCAGTTCTTC. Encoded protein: CASSLTYHYNEQFF.

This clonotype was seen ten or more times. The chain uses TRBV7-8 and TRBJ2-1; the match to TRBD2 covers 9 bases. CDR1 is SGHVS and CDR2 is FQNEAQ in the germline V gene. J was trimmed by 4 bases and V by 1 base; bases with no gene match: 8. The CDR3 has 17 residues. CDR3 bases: TGTGCCAGCAGCTTAGAGGAGGCTAGCGGGGTTTACAATGAGCAGTTCTTC. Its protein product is CASSLEEASGVYNEQFF.

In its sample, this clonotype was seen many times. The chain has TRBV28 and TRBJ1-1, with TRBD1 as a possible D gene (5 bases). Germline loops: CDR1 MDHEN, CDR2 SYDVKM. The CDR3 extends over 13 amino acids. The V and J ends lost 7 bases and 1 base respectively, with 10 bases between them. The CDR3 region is CASIQGTNTEAFF. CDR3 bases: TGTGCCAGCATTCAGGGCACGAACACTGAAGCTTTCTTT.

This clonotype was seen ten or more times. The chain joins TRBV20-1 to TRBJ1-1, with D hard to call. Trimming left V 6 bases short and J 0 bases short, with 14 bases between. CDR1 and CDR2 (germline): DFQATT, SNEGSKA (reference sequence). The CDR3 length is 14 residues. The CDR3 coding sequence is TGCAGTGCCTCTCCCGGGCACATGAACACTGAAGCTTTCTTT. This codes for CSASPGHMNTEAFF.

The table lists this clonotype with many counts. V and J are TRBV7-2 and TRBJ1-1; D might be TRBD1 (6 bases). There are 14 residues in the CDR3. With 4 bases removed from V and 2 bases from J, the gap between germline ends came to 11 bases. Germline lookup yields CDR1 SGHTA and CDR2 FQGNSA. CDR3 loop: CASSSVTGNTEAFF. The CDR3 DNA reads TGTGCCAGCAGCTCCGTGACAGGAAACACTGAAGCTTTCTTT.

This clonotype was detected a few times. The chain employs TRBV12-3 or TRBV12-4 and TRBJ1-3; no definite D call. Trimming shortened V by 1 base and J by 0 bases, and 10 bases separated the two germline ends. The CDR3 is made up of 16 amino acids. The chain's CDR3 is CASSLDAPYSGNTIYF. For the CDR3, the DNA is TGTGCCAGCAGTTTAGATGCGCCCTACTCTGGAAACACCATATATTTT.

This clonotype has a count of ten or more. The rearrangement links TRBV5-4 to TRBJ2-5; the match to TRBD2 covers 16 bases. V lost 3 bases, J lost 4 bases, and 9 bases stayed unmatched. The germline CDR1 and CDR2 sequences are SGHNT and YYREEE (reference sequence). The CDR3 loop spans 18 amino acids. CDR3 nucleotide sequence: TGTGCCAGCAGCTCAGGGACTAGCGGGAGGGCGGTAGGAGAGACCCAGTACTTC. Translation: CASSSGTSGRAVGETQYF.

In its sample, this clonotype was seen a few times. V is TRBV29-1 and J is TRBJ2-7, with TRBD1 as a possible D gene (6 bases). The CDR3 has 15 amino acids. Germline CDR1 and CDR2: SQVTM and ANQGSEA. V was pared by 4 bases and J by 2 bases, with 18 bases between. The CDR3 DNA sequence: TGCAGCGTTGGCCCCAGGGGACCCCCGACCTACGAGCAGTACTTC. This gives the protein CSVGPRGPPTYEQYF.

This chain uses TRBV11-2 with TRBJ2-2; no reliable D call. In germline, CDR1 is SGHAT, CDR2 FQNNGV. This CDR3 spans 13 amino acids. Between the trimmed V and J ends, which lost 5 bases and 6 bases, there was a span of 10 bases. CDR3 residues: CASSLIVSGELFF. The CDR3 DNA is TGTGCCAGCAGCCTCATTGTTTCCGGGGAGCTGTTTTTT.

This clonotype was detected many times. CDR3 bases: TGTGCCAGCAGCTTCGCAGACCGCATCGACACAGATACGCAGTATTTT. It translates to CASSFADRIDTDTQYF. This chain connects TRBV7-8 to TRBJ2-3; no reliable D call. The CDR3 is made up of 16 amino acids. V lost 3 bases to trimming and J lost 2 bases, with 15 bases between them. CDR1 is SGHVS and CDR2 is FQNEAQ in the germline V gene.

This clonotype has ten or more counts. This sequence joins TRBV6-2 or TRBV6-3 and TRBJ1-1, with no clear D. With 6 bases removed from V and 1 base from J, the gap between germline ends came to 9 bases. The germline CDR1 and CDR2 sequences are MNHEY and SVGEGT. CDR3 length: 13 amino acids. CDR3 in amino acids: CASRRQSNTEAFF. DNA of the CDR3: TGTGCCAGCAGAAGGCAGTCGAACACTGAAGCTTTCTTT.

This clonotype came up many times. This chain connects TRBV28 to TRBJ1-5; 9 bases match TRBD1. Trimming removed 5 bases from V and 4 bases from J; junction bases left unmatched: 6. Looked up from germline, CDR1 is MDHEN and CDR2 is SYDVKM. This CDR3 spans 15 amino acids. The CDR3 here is CASSPGTGLNQPQHF. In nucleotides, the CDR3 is TGTGCCAGCAGTCCAGGGACAGGGCTAAATCAGCCCCAGCATTTT.

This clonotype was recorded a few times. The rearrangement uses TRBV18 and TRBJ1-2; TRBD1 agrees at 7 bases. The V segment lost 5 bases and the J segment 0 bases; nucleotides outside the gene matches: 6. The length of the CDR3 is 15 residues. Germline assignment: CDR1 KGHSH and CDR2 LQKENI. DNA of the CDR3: TGTGCCAGCTCATCATCCGGGACAGCTAACTATGGCTACACCTTC. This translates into CASSSSGTANYGYTF. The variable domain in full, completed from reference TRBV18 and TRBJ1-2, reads NAGVMQNPRHLVRRRGQEARLRCSPMKGHSHVYWYRQLPEEGLKFMVYLQKENIIDESGMPKERFSAEFPKEGPSILRIQQVVRGDSAAYFCASSSSGTANYGYTFGSGTRLTVV.

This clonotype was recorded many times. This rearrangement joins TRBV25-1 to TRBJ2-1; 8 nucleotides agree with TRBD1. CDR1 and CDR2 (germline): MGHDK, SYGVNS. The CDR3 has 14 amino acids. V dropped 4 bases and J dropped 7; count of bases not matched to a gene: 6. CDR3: CASSVSDRGNEQFF. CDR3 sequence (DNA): TGTGCCAGCAGTGTGAGTGACAGGGGTAATGAGCAGTTCTTC.